One sample yielded the 9 T cell receptor beta chains listed below, sequenced in a study of T cell repertoires in ileal Crohn's disease. The assay was immunoSEQ multiplex PCR, and TCRdb's table has in-frame clones only and misses some. The profile shows several thousand clones, around 70% of them singletons. Regarding time point: proximal margin of the surgical specimen (macroscopically non-inflamed). Sequenced: ileal tissue. Receptors originate from an adult with Crohn's disease.

The chain employs TRBV28 and TRBJ1-5, with D possibly being TRBD1 (5 bases). V dropped 10 bases and J dropped 9 bases, with 22 bases sitting between them. Germline values: CDR1 MDHEN, CDR2 SYDVKM. The CDR3 is made up of 14 amino acids. The CDR3 is CATSPGWGLAPQHF. In DNA form, the CDR3 reads TGTGCCACCTCCCCAGGATGGGGCTTGGCGCCCCAGCATTTT.

This rearrangement joins TRBV5-5 to TRBJ1-3; D not certain. CDR1 is SGHKS, CDR2 YYEKEE, per germline (reference sequence). The germline V and J ends were trimmed by 4 bases and 7 bases, with 18 bases remaining between them. This CDR3 has 15 amino acids. Here the CDR3 reads CASSIAAERWNTIYF. The CDR3 DNA follows: TGTGCCAGCAGCATCGCGGCTGAGAGGTGGAACACCATATATTTT.

This clone has a handful of counts. The chain couples TRBV7-3 to TRBJ2-1, with 11 bases that match TRBD2. The J segment lost 4 bases and the V segment lost 5 bases, leaving 10 bases of the junction unmatched. Germline V CDR1 and CDR2: SGHTA, FQGTGA. The CDR3 contains 17 residues. CDR3 region: CASSITGLAVQYNEQFF. CDR3 nucleotides: TGTGCCAGCAGCATCACGGGACTAGCGGTCCAGTACAATGAGCAGTTCTTC.

This chain connects TRBV6-6 to TRBJ1-2; D possibly corresponds to TRBD1 (5 bases). Germline V CDR1 and CDR2: MNHNY, SVGAGI (reference sequence). V was shortened by 5 bases and J by 8 bases, with 18 bases between the two germline ends. The CDR3 consists of 14 residues. The CDR3 protein is CASSVGTGRGGYTF. The CDR3 DNA follows: TGTGCCAGCAGTGTGGGGACCGGACGAGGGGGCTACACCTTC.

The chain has TRBV27 and TRBJ2-1; the match to TRBD2 covers 12 bases. Germline values: CDR1 MNHEY, CDR2 SMNVEV (reference sequence). This CDR3 contains 17 residues. Trimming at V came to 5 bases and at J to 2 bases, leaving 7 bases not matched to a gene. The CDR3 region has the DNA TGTGCCAGCAGTCGGGGAACTAGCGGGAGGCCCTACAATGAGCAGTTCTTC. This gives the protein CASSRGTSGRPYNEQFF.

CDR3 coding DNA: TGTGCCAGCAGGGCGACTAGCGGGAGTCGCACCGGGGAGCTGTTTTTT. Its protein product is CASRATSGSRTGELFF. The chain employs TRBV2 and TRBJ2-2; 12 bases line up with TRBD2. Per the germline V gene, CDR1 is SNHLY and CDR2 is FYNNEI. Trimming at V came to 6 bases and at J to 4 bases, leaving 6 bases not matched to a gene. CDR3 length: 16 amino acids.

A remark on this clone: One junction end does not reproduce the germline sequence, and a read error may be involved. The chain carries TRBV23-1 and TRBJ2-4; the D gene is possibly TRBD1 (5 bases). TRBV23-1 is reported as an ORF; its role is uncertain. The CDR3 has 18 residues. The CDR3 protein is CASSQPQVQGVAKNIQYF. In DNA, the CDR3 is TGCGCCAGCAGTCAACCTCAGGTGCAGGGTGTAGCCAAAAACATTCAGTACTTT.

The rearrangement joins TRBV18 to TRBJ2-7; 8 nucleotides agree with TRBD1. The CDR3 totals 15 residues. After removal of 1 base from V and 2 bases from J, the junction contained 4 bases not matched to a gene. Germline CDR1 KGHSH, CDR2 LQKENI. CDR3 DNA: TGTGCCAGCTCACCACTTCAGGGGGCGGCCTACGAGCAGTACTTC. Translation: CASSPLQGAAYEQYF.

CDR3 residues: CASSPRLAGAYEQYF. In nucleotides, the CDR3 is TGTGCCAGCAGTCCACGACTAGCGGGAGCCTACGAGCAGTACTTC. The chain employs TRBV25-1 and TRBJ2-7; 12 bases match TRBD2. Per germline, CDR1 MGHDK and CDR2 SYGVNS. The length of the CDR3 is 15 residues. The V gene end was trimmed by 5 bases and the J gene end by 2 bases; junction bases not matched to a gene: 4.